One and the same sample provided the 16 T cell receptor beta chains below, sequenced in a study of blood T cells in healthy people across ages. A J-beta primer mix and a sample-barcoded 5' primer were used in a second PCR of roughly 7 to 12 cycles. One entry per CDR3 protein results from TCRdb running MiXCR on the 5' RACE reads. The sample carries around 1,600,000 distinct CDR3 sequences, about 45% recorded once. Sequences were obtained from blood. The origin of the receptors is a woman younger than 30 in good health.

The chain links TRBV5-5 to TRBJ1-6, with D hard to call. The CDR3 is made up of 16 amino acids. Germline values: CDR1 SGHKS, CDR2 YYEKEE (reference sequence). Trimming cost V 2 bases and J 9 bases, with 18 bases left between them. In DNA form, the CDR3 reads TGTGCCAGCAGCTTTAGCGGGGTTCATCTGACTTCACCCCTCCACTTT. Translating it yields CASSFSGVHLTSPLHF.

This chain uses TRBV7-2 with TRBJ2-4; D is perhaps TRBD1 (5 bases). Germline CDR1 and CDR2: SGHTA and FQGNSA. Trimming shortened V by 1 base and J by 1 base, and 20 bases separated the two germline ends. This CDR3 is built from 19 residues. CDR3 residues: CASSLGRAWLRDAKNIQYF. In DNA form, the CDR3 reads TGTGCCAGCAGCTTAGGCAGGGCTTGGCTTCGCGACGCCAAAAACATTCAGTACTTC.

The CDR3 DNA is TGTGCCAGCAGTTACTCTGGGCGGGGGCCATTGGAGACCCAGTACTTC. As protein: CASSYSGRGPLETQYF. The chain combines TRBV6-5 with TRBJ2-5; TRBD2 might be the D (7 bases). The V and J ends lost 0 bases and 5 bases respectively, with 16 bases between them. The CDR3 contains 16 residues. The V gene's germline CDR1 is MNHEY and CDR2 SVGAGI.

This clonotype was recorded many times. The junction shows a germline mismatch at one end, possibly a read error. The rearrangement links TRBV4-3 to TRBJ1-1; D may be TRBD1 (6 bases). Per the germline V gene, CDR1 is LGHNA and CDR2 is YSLEER. CDR3 size: 14 residues. CDR3 sequence: CASSQDRLNTEAFF. The CDR3 DNA sequence: TGTGCCAGCAGCCAGGACAGATTGAACACTGAAGCTTTCTTT.

This clonotype showed up many times. The chain recombines TRBV10-3 with TRBJ2-7, with TRBD1 matching 9 bases. The CDR3 totals 15 residues. The V gene end was trimmed by 5 bases and the J gene end by 1 base; junction bases not matched to a gene: 6. Germline values: CDR1 ENHRY, CDR2 SYGVKD. CDR3 amino acids: CAISTLGTGSYEQYF. As DNA, the CDR3 is TGTGCCATCAGTACCTTGGGGACAGGGTCCTACGAGCAGTACTTC.

With respect to this clonotype: Germline and junction disagree at one end, which may indicate a read error. J is TRBJ2-3 and V is TRBV29-1; weak D call: TRBD1 (6 bases). CDR1 and CDR2 from the germline V gene are SQVTM and ANQGSEA. CDR3 length: 13 amino acids. The CDR3 loop is CSAQRGNTGTQYF. CDR3 DNA sequence: TGCAGCGCCCAAAGGGGGAACACAGGTACGCAGTATTTT.

V and J are TRBV4-1 and TRBJ2-2; TRBD2 is a possible D gene (5 bases). Germline lookup yields CDR1 MGHRA and CDR2 YSYEKL. The V and J ends lost 6 bases and 6 bases respectively, with 20 bases between them. The CDR3 has 16 residues. The CDR3 loop reads CASRNTDQPGAGELFF. In DNA form, the CDR3 reads TGCGCCAGCAGAAACACGGACCAGCCCGGGGCCGGGGAGCTGTTTTTT.

This clonotype has more than one count but fewer than ten. V is TRBV6-1 and J is TRBJ1-3; D gene unclear. The germline V gene encodes CDR1 MNHNS and CDR2 SASEGT. The CDR3 is 14 amino acids. V lost 4 bases and J lost 2, with 9 bases in between. For the CDR3, the DNA is TGTGCCAGCAGTGTCCGGGGAGCTGGAAACACCATATATTTT. As protein: CASSVRGAGNTIYF.

This clonotype was recorded a few times. The chain has TRBV5-1 and TRBJ2-1; 10 nucleotides line up with TRBD1. V lost 4 bases, J lost 13 bases, and 8 bases stayed unmatched. The CDR3 totals 13 residues. CDR1 and CDR2 from the germline V gene are SGHRS and YFSETQ. Written as DNA, the CDR3 is TGCGCCAGCAGCCGGTCAGACAGGGGGCTCCAGTTCTTC. Amino acids: CASSRSDRGLQFF.

This chain uses TRBV5-1 with TRBJ2-1; D is perhaps TRBD2 (5 bases). The closer fit of TRBJ2-7 to the DNA end suggests the J call may be wrong. Per the germline V gene, CDR1 is SGHRS and CDR2 is YFSETQ. This CDR3 has 16 residues. This CDR3 reads CASTPFEGSSYNEQYF. The CDR3 nucleotides read TGCGCCAGCACACCCTTCGAGGGAAGCTCCTACAATGAGCAGTACTTC.

This clonotype was seen only a few times. The chain recombines TRBV4-1 with TRBJ2-1, with 9 bases identical to TRBD1. This CDR3 has 17 residues. V shed 3 bases and J 7 bases; nucleotides not matched to a gene: 13. The germline gives CDR1 MGHRA, CDR2 YSYEKL. CDR3 bases: TGCGCCAGCAGCCATCATCTTCCGGGACAGGGAGGTAATGAGCAGTTCTTC. Its translation is CASSHHLPGQGGNEQFF.

As regards this clonotype: A much larger clonotype is one base distant, so this may be a read error. The chain combines TRBV7-9 with TRBJ1-5; D possibly corresponds to TRBD1 (5 bases). The germline CDR1 and CDR2 sequences are SEHNR and FQNEAQ (reference sequence). This CDR3 has 14 amino acids. CDR3 sequence (DNA): TGTACCAGCAGCCCGACAGATAGCAATCAGCCCCAGCATTTT. As protein: CTSSPTDSNQPQHF.

The rearrangement joins TRBV10-3 to TRBJ2-1; TRBD2 aligns across 7 bases. Germline values: CDR1 ENHRY, CDR2 SYGVKD. Unmatched junction bases numbered 9, after V lost 9 bases and J lost 1 base. The CDR3 covers 15 residues. The CDR3 reads CAILRDGRSYNEQFF. The DNA of the CDR3 is TGTGCCATACTCAGGGACGGGAGGTCCTACAATGAGCAGTTCTTC.

This clonotype was seen a few times. The chain joins TRBV29-1 to TRBJ1-1; 9 bases line up with TRBD1. J lost 3 bases, V lost 5 bases, and 4 bases had no gene match. This CDR3 is 13 amino acids long. Germline V gene sequence: CDR1 SQVTM, CDR2 ANQGSEA. This CDR3 is CSVNRGRDTEAFF. The DNA for the CDR3 is TGCAGCGTTAACAGGGGGCGCGACACTGAAGCTTTCTTT.

The chain joins TRBV7-2 to TRBJ2-3; a possible D gene is TRBD2 (5 bases). Germline CDR1 and CDR2: SGHTA and FQGNSA. V was clipped by 4 bases and J by 8 bases, with 10 bases between them. This CDR3 has 12 residues. CDR3 amino acids: CASSSSKGTQYF. The CDR3 bases are TGTGCCAGCAGCTCTAGCAAGGGTACGCAGTATTTT.

V and J are TRBV4-2 and TRBJ1-5; D gene unclear. This CDR3 comprises 16 residues. CDR1 and CDR2 from the germline V gene are LGHNA and YNFKEQ. Trimming took 1 base from V and 1 from J, leaving 11 bases between them. The CDR3 bases are TGTGCCAGCAGCCAAGCCGCGGCGGGGAGCAATCAGCCCCAGCATTTT. It is translated as CASSQAAAGSNQPQHF.